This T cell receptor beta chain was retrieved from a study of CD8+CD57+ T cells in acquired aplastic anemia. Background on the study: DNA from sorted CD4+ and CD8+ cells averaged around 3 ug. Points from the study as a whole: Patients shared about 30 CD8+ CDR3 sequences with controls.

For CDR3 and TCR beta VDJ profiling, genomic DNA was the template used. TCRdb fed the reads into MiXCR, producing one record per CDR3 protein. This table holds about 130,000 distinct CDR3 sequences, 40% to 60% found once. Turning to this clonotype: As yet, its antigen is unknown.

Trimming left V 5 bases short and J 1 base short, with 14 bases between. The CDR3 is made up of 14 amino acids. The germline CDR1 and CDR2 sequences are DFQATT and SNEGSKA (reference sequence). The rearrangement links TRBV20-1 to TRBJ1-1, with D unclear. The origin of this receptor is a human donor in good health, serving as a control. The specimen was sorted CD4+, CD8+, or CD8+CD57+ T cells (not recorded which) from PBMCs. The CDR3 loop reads CSAGFGGTNTEAFF. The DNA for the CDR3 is TGCAGTGCTGGGTTTGGCGGCACGAACACTGAAGCTTTCTTT.